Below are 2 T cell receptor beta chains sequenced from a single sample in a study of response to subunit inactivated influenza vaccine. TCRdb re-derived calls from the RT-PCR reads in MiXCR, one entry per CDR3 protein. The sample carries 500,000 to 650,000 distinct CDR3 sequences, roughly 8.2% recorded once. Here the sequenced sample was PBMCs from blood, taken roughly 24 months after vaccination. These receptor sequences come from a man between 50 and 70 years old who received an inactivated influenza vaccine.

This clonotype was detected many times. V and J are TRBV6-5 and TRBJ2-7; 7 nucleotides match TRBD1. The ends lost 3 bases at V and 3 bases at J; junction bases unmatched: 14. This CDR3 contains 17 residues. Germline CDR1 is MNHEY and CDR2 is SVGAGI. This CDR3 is CASSYYRTGNDNYEQYF. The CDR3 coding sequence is TGTGCCAGCAGTTATTACCGGACAGGAAACGACAACTACGAGCAGTACTTC.

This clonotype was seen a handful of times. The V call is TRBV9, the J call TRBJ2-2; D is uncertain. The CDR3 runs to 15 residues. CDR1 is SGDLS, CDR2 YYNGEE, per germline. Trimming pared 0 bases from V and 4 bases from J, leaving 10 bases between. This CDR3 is CASSVEGALTGELFF. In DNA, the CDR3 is TGTGCCAGCAGCGTAGAAGGAGCCCTCACCGGGGAGCTGTTTTTT.